Described below is a single TCR beta chain sequence and its context. The antigen remains unidentified. It is likely a read error: a sequence one base away is far more abundant. The sample has other DNA sequences that encode this CDR3 too. This CDR3 is 13 amino acids long. Germline V gene sequence: CDR1 MDHEN, CDR2 SYDVKM. Donors were healthy HIV-negative adults without recently reported acute infections or vaccinations. The sample originates from a study of shared clonotypes between healthy human individuals. Overall study context: Donors consisted of two women and three men between 18 and 49. Findings of the study overall: Represented genetic and exposure-history diversity was restricted by having few donors.

Per the original data handling: With immunoSEQ giving junction-only sequences and no quality scores, filtering differed. Generated by immunoSEQ multiplex PCR, the TCRdb table keeps only in-frame clones and is missing some. The D gene and trimming were derived from the DNA, and the V and J assignments and clone size from that table. The sample yields a few hundred thousand clones, 75% to 80% seen once. This clonotype originated in a woman aged 40 to 50 in good health. Some clones in this sample may be carry-over from other donors' samples. Sequenced input: PBMCs. The V call is TRBV28, the J call TRBJ2-3, with TRBD2 as a possible D gene (6 bases). DNA of the CDR3: TGTGCCAGCAGTTTAGGTGGAGGGTATACGCAGTACTTT. Its protein product is CASSLGGGYTQYF.